This TCR beta chain was profiled in a study of spatial heterogeneity in lung cancer. Noted time point: sample taken at primary tumor resection. Extraction of whole RNA from tumor, nontumor lung or frozen PBMC preceded unsorted sequencing. TCRdb called the 5' RACE reads again in MiXCR, with one record for every CDR3 protein. The sample lists about 28,000 distinct CDR3 sequences; 8.4% were seen once. Trimming removed 1 base from V and 3 bases from J, with 10 bases in between. This CDR3 is built from 15 residues. Germline lookup yields CDR1 LGHNA and CDR2 YSLEER. This clonotype was counted only a few times.

The source was PBMCs, collected at surgery. The receptor's source is a female donor with early-stage non-small cell lung cancer. V is TRBV4-3 and J is TRBJ2-1; D unresolved. This CDR3 is CASSQALTNYNEQFF. The CDR3 nucleotides read TGCGCCAGCAGCCAAGCCCTGACAAACTACAATGAGCAGTTCTTC.